Listed below are T cell receptor beta chains from one sample, sequenced in a study of graft-versus-host responses after intestinal transplantation. No cognate antigen is known for these TCRs. The repertoire was sequenced with immunoSEQ multiplex PCR; TCRdb's copy has only in-frame clones and lacks some. Here the sample spans some 86,000 clones, 90% to 95% being singletons. The specimen was unstimulated CD8+ T cells sorted from spleen or lymph node cells, collected before intestinal transplant. These receptors were collected from a human donor who received an intestinal transplant. Each CDR3 is given with its conserved first and last residue. Fields, in order: J gene, V gene, D gene, clone size, CDR3 protein, CDR3 DNA. D genes are given only for firm matches. Some rows have no size entry. The others give once, few or many, or a class for an expanded clone.

j_gene: TRBJ1-3; v_gene: TRBV13; d_gene: .; abundance: .; CDR3aa: CASSLGGTGNTIYF; CDR3nt: TGTGCCAGCAGCTTAGGCGGGACTGGAAACACCATATATTTT
j_gene: TRBJ1-1; v_gene: TRBV6-6; d_gene: .; abundance: .; CDR3aa: CASSYTSRGGSTEAFF; CDR3nt: TGTGCCAGCAGTTATACCTCCCGGGGTGGTAGCACTGAAGCTTTCTTT
j_gene: TRBJ2-3; v_gene: TRBV6-5; d_gene: .; abundance: .; CDR3aa: CASSYGGPSTDTQYF; CDR3nt: TGTGCCAGCAGTTACGGGGGACCTAGCACAGATACGCAGTATTTT
j_gene: TRBJ2-3; v_gene: TRBV6-9; d_gene: .; abundance: .; CDR3aa: CASSYAGSQYF; CDR3nt: TGTGCCAGCAGTTACGCGGGTTCGCAGTATTTT
j_gene: TRBJ2-1; v_gene: TRBV6-5; d_gene: TRBD1; abundance: .; CDR3aa: CASSPQGNEQFF; CDR3nt: TGTGCCAGCAGCCCACAGGGGAATGAGCAGTTCTTC
j_gene: TRBJ2-1; v_gene: TRBV5-1; d_gene: .; abundance: many; CDR3aa: CASSLSGVPNEQFF; CDR3nt: TGCGCCAGCAGCTTGTCGGGAGTCCCTAATGAGCAGTTCTTC
j_gene: TRBJ1-3; v_gene: TRBV7-9; d_gene: .; abundance: .; CDR3aa: CASSSAPGGENTIYF; CDR3nt: TGTGCCAGCAGCTCAGCTCCGGGGGGCGAAAACACCATATATTTT
j_gene: TRBJ2-2; v_gene: TRBV2; d_gene: TRBD2; abundance: many; CDR3aa: CASAGGPNTGELFF; CDR3nt: TGTGCCAGCGCGGGGGGGCCGAACACCGGGGAGCTGTTTTTT
j_gene: TRBJ2-7; v_gene: TRBV18; d_gene: TRBD1; abundance: .; CDR3aa: CASSPRDSGQGGSEQYF; CDR3nt: TGTGCCAGCTCACCACGGGACTCGGGACAGGGTGGTTCCGAGCAGTACTTC
j_gene: TRBJ2-1; v_gene: TRBV10-1; d_gene: TRBD1; abundance: once; CDR3aa: CATSGQGIHEQFF; CDR3nt: TGCGCCACCTCGGGACAGGGTATCCATGAGCAGTTCTTC
j_gene: TRBJ1-4; v_gene: TRBV6-5; d_gene: .; abundance: few; CDR3aa: CASRTDRRFNEKLFF; CDR3nt: TGTGCCAGCAGGACTGACAGGCGGTTTAATGAAAAACTGTTTTTT
j_gene: TRBJ2-5; v_gene: TRBV5-4; d_gene: TRBD1; abundance: .; CDR3aa: CASSLFRTGQETQYF; CDR3nt: TGTGCCAGCAGCTTGTTCCGGACAGGGCAGGAGACCCAGTACTTC
j_gene: TRBJ2-3; v_gene: TRBV29-1; d_gene: TRBD1; abundance: .; CDR3aa: CSALGQRTDTQYF; CDR3nt: TGCAGCGCGTTGGGACAGCGCACAGATACGCAGTATTTT
j_gene: TRBJ2-1; v_gene: TRBV4-1; d_gene: .; abundance: .; CDR3aa: CASSQVWGLHEQFF; CDR3nt: TGCGCCAGCAGCCAAGTGTGGGGGTTGCATGAGCAGTTCTTC
j_gene: TRBJ1-2; v_gene: TRBV2; d_gene: .; abundance: .; CDR3aa: CASSEVPNAYGYTF; CDR3nt: TGTGCCAGCAGTGAAGTCCCCAACGCCTATGGCTACACCTTC
j_gene: TRBJ2-3; v_gene: TRBV7-9; d_gene: TRBD1; abundance: .; CDR3aa: CASSPRSGGAPDTQYF; CDR3nt: TGTGCCAGCAGCCCCCGGTCAGGGGGCGCGCCAGATACGCAGTATTTT
j_gene: TRBJ2-7; v_gene: TRBV6-5; d_gene: .; abundance: once; CDR3aa: CASADRSYEQYF; CDR3nt: TGTGCCAGTGCTGACAGGAGCTACGAGCAGTACTTC
j_gene: TRBJ2-7; v_gene: TRBV10-3; d_gene: .; abundance: .; CDR3aa: CAISDVSYEQYF; CDR3nt: TGTGCCATCAGTGATGTCAGCTACGAGCAGTACTTC
j_gene: TRBJ1-3; v_gene: TRBV9; d_gene: .; abundance: few; CDR3aa: CASGEGTLYF; CDR3nt: TGTGCCAGCGGCGAGGGGACCCTCTATTTT
j_gene: TRBJ1-3; v_gene: TRBV7-9; d_gene: .; abundance: .; CDR3aa: CASSLVGGTLSGNTIYF; CDR3nt: TGTGCCAGCAGCTTAGTTGGGGGTACACTCTCTGGAAACACCATATATTTT
j_gene: TRBJ2-3; v_gene: TRBV28; d_gene: .; abundance: .; CDR3aa: CASSLTGATDTQYF; CDR3nt: TGTGCCAGCAGTTTGACCGGAGCCACAGATACGCAGTATTTT
j_gene: TRBJ2-3; v_gene: TRBV6-5; d_gene: TRBD2; abundance: .; CDR3aa: CASSYGGADTQYF; CDR3nt: TGTGCCAGCAGTTACGGGGGGGCAGATACGCAGTATTTT
j_gene: TRBJ2-7; v_gene: TRBV5-4; d_gene: TRBD2; abundance: once; CDR3aa: CASSPRTSGRVEQYF; CDR3nt: TGTGCCAGCAGCCCCCGGACTAGCGGGAGGGTCGAGCAGTACTTC
j_gene: TRBJ2-5; v_gene: TRBV18; d_gene: .; abundance: .; CDR3aa: CASSPRFSFYKETQYF; CDR3nt: TGTGCCAGCTCACCCCGGTTCAGCTTCTACAAAGAGACCCAGTACTTC
j_gene: TRBJ1-2; v_gene: TRBV5-1; d_gene: .; abundance: .; CDR3aa: CASSLDTMSGYGYTF; CDR3nt: TGCGCCAGCAGCCTAGACACCATGTCCGGGTATGGCTACACCTTC
j_gene: TRBJ2-7; v_gene: TRBV11-1; d_gene: TRBD1; abundance: once; CDR3aa: CASSWTGGYEQYF; CDR3nt: TGTGCCAGCAGCTGGACAGGGGGCTACGAGCAGTACTTC
j_gene: TRBJ2-1; v_gene: TRBV9; d_gene: TRBD2; abundance: .; CDR3aa: CASNLGEGEQFF; CDR3nt: TGTGCCAGCAATCTCGGGGAGGGGGAGCAGTTCTTC
j_gene: TRBJ2-5; v_gene: TRBV6-5; d_gene: .; abundance: .; CDR3aa: CASRPGLLETQYF; CDR3nt: TGTGCCAGCAGACCGGGACTGTTAGAGACCCAGTACTTC
j_gene: TRBJ1-2; v_gene: TRBV6-5; d_gene: .; abundance: .; CDR3aa: CASSQMDSSGYGYTF; CDR3nt: TGTGCCAGCAGTCAAATGGACAGCTCGGGGTATGGCTACACCTTC
j_gene: TRBJ2-7; v_gene: TRBV29-1; d_gene: .; abundance: .; CDR3aa: CSVEVAGTEYEQYF; CDR3nt: TGCAGCGTTGAAGTTGCCGGGACGGAATACGAGCAGTACTTC
j_gene: TRBJ2-1; v_gene: TRBV27; d_gene: .; abundance: .; CDR3aa: CASGSTFYNEQFF; CDR3nt: TGTGCCAGCGGGAGTACCTTTTACAATGAGCAGTTCTTC
j_gene: TRBJ1-6; v_gene: TRBV11-2; d_gene: .; abundance: .; CDR3aa: CAGSLALGPSDLSPLHF; CDR3nt: TGTGCCGGCAGCTTAGCCCTGGGACCGTCTGACCTCTCACCCCTCCACTTT
j_gene: TRBJ1-5; v_gene: TRBV21-1; d_gene: .; abundance: .; CDR3aa: CASGQGNQPQHF; CDR3nt: TGTGCCAGCGGACAGGGCAATCAGCCCCAGCATTTT
j_gene: TRBJ2-1; v_gene: TRBV13; d_gene: .; abundance: .; CDR3aa: CASSPPGSSGNNEQFF; CDR3nt: TGTGCCAGCAGCCCCCCGGGTAGTAGCGGAAACAATGAGCAGTTCTTC
j_gene: TRBJ2-1; v_gene: TRBV5-1; d_gene: .; abundance: .; CDR3aa: CASSLTTGVRNEQFF; CDR3nt: TGCGCCAGCAGCTTGACAACGGGAGTCCGCAATGAGCAGTTCTTC
j_gene: TRBJ1-1; v_gene: TRBV9; d_gene: .; abundance: .; CDR3aa: CASSVGAGNFGEAFF; CDR3nt: TGTGCCAGCAGCGTAGGGGCGGGGAATTTCGGTGAAGCTTTCTTT
j_gene: TRBJ2-2; v_gene: TRBV11-3; d_gene: .; abundance: .; CDR3aa: CASSHGLHVSPLGTGELFF; CDR3nt: TGTGCCAGCAGCCATGGCCTACACGTCTCGCCTCTTGGAACCGGGGAGCTGTTTTTT
j_gene: TRBJ2-7; v_gene: TRBV4-1; d_gene: TRBD2; abundance: .; CDR3aa: CASSQGGGDILSYEQYF; CDR3nt: TGCGCCAGCAGCCAGGGTGGGGGGGATATCCTCTCCTACGAGCAGTACTTC
j_gene: TRBJ2-7; v_gene: TRBV15; d_gene: TRBD1; abundance: once; CDR3aa: CATSRRDRVYEQYF; CDR3nt: TGTGCCACCAGCCGCCGGGACAGGGTTTACGAGCAGTACTTC
j_gene: TRBJ2-5; v_gene: TRBV20-1; d_gene: .; abundance: .; CDR3aa: CSDLVLETQYF; CDR3nt: TGCAGTGATCTCGTGTTGGAGACCCAGTACTTC